The 23 T cell receptor beta chains below were found in one sample sequenced in a study of cytomegalovirus exposure and HLA in healthy donors. Researchers ran the PCR with 60 Vbeta and 13 Jbeta primers. Using immunoSEQ multiplex PCR, the repertoire was profiled, and TCRdb retains in-frame clones only, with some absent. The data show some 160,000 clones, approximately 80% seen once. Sequencing used PBMCs. The receptors derive from a boy between 2 and 10 years old in good health and CMV-seronegative.

The CDR3 is CATSRDRGHEQYF. CDR3 DNA: TGTGCCACCAGCCGGGACAGGGGTCACGAGCAGTACTTC. This chain links TRBV15 with TRBJ2-7; 10 bases line up with TRBD1. Germline CDR1 is LNHNV and CDR2 is YYDKDF (reference sequence). The CDR3 spans 13 residues. The V segment lost 5 bases and the J segment 5 bases; nucleotides outside the gene matches: 3.

Comment on this clone: Compared with germline, one end of the junction differs, possibly owing to a read error. CDR3 region: CASSSTSQGTQYF. The CDR3 region has the DNA TGTGCCAGCAGCTCGACTAGTCAAGGGACCCAGTACTTC. The V call is TRBV11-3, the J call TRBJ2-5, with D maybe TRBD2 (6 bases). The CDR3 loop spans 13 amino acids. Germline V CDR1 and CDR2: SGHNT, YENEEA.

This chain joins TRBV25-1 and TRBJ1-1; D is ambiguous. V lost 2 bases and J 4 bases, leaving 11 bases between the germline ends. CDR1 and CDR2 from the germline V gene are MGHDK and SYGVNS. This CDR3 region has 14 residues. The CDR3 loop reads CASSEGRRVTEAFF. As DNA, the CDR3 is TGTGCCAGCAGTGAAGGGAGGAGGGTCACTGAAGCTTTCTTT.

This chain uses TRBV29-1 with TRBJ1-2, with 9 bases that match TRBD1. The CDR3 contains 11 residues. J gave up 6 bases and V 6 bases, and 2 bases lay outside the gene matches. Germline loops: CDR1 SQVTM, CDR2 ANQGSEA. CDR3 residues: CSVDRGNGYTF. The CDR3 DNA sequence: TGCAGCGTGGACAGGGGAAATGGCTACACCTTC. Based on the CDR3 plus reference TRBV29-1 and TRBJ1-2, the full variable domain is SAVISQKPSRDICQRGTSLTIQCQVDSQVTMMFWYRQQPGQSLTLIATANQGSEATYESGFVIDKFPISRPNLTFSTLTVSNMSPEDSSIYLCSVDRGNGYTFGSGTRLTVV.

V usage is TRBV28 and J usage is TRBJ2-3; D not resolved. The CDR3 spans 14 residues. The V end lost 5 bases, the J end lost 2 bases, and 11 bases lay between the germline ends. Germline V gives CDR1 MDHEN, CDR2 SYDVKM. CDR3 coding DNA: TGTGCCAGCAGTCAGTTCGCCCTCACAGATACGCAGTATTTT. Translating it yields CASSQFALTDTQYF.

The rearrangement links TRBV5-5 to TRBJ1-4, with D perhaps TRBD1 (6 bases). Trimming cost V 5 bases and J 5 bases, with 16 bases left between them. Germline CDR1 reads SGHKS; CDR2 reads YYEKEE (reference sequence). The CDR3 is made up of 15 amino acids. The CDR3 nucleotides are TGTGCCAGCAGGTCCACACAGGGATTAAATGAAAAACTGTTTTTT. Protein product: CASRSTQGLNEKLFF.

V and J are TRBV18 and TRBJ1-1; a possible D gene is TRBD1 (6 bases). From germline, CDR1 is KGHSH and CDR2 LQKENI. V lost 7 bases and J 4 bases, leaving 13 bases between the germline ends. The CDR3 has 13 amino acids. CDR3 nucleotide sequence: TGTGCCAGCTGTCAGGGGAGAGGCACTGAAGCTTTCTTT. It codes for CASCQGRGTEAFF. Combining the CDR3 with reference TRBV18 and TRBJ1-1 gives the whole variable domain NAGVMQNPRHLVRRRGQEARLRCSPMKGHSHVYWYRQLPEEGLKFMVYLQKENIIDESGMPKERFSAEFPKEGPSILRIQQVVRGDSAAYFCASCQGRGTEAFFGQGTRLTVV.

The J gene is TRBJ1-4, the V gene TRBV7-8, with D perhaps TRBD1 (5 bases). Trimming cost V 5 bases and J 8 bases, with 18 bases left between them. Germline V gene data show CDR1 as SGHVS and CDR2 as FQNEAQ. There are 15 residues in the CDR3. The CDR3 sequence: CASSLTAGLREKLFF. The CDR3 DNA sequence: TGTGCCAGCAGCCTCACGGCAGGGCTGCGGGAAAAACTGTTTTTT.

The chain uses TRBV2 and TRBJ1-6, with 8 bases aligning to TRBD1. Per the germline V gene, CDR1 is SNHLY and CDR2 is FYNNEI. The CDR3 covers 17 residues. V was pared by 10 bases and J by 2 bases, with 13 bases of the junction left unmatched. The CDR3 sequence is CATRDRRTPTYNSPLHF. In nucleotides, the CDR3 is TGTGCCACCCGGGACAGGCGGACACCTACCTATAATTCACCCCTCCACTTT.

This clone was detected only once. In nucleotides, the CDR3 is TGTGCCAGCAGCCCCGGGACTACCCAAGAGACCCAGTACTTC. Translating gives CASSPGTTQETQYF. The rearrangement links TRBV7-9 to TRBJ2-5; 7 bases are a match to TRBD2. V gave up 5 bases and J gave up 1 base; unmatched junction bases: 4. The CDR3 length is 14 residues. The germline CDR1 and CDR2 sequences are SEHNR and FQNEAQ (reference sequence).

The rearrangement links TRBV6-5 to TRBJ2-7, with a weak D call TRBD2 (6 bases). The CDR3 covers 13 residues. Trimming pared 2 bases from V and 5 bases from J, leaving 10 bases between. Germline CDR1 is MNHEY and CDR2 is SVGAGI. The CDR3 region is CASSYRREHEQYF. DNA of the CDR3: TGTGCCAGCAGTTACCGCCGGGAGCACGAGCAGTACTTC.

The V call is TRBV6-4, the J call TRBJ2-1; TRBD2 aligns across 9 bases. V dropped 6 bases and J dropped 7; count of bases not matched to a gene: 4. The CDR3 extends over 13 amino acids. The germline V gene encodes CDR1 MRHNA and CDR2 SNTAGT. The CDR3 sequence: CASSSSGINEQFF. CDR3 DNA sequence: TGTGCCAGCAGCTCTAGCGGGATAAATGAGCAGTTCTTC.

V is TRBV7-8 and J is TRBJ2-5; TRBD2 agrees at 12 bases. V dropped 6 bases and J dropped 5; count of bases not matched to a gene: 19. Germline V lookup: CDR1 SGHVS, CDR2 FQNEAQ. CDR3 size: 19 residues. The CDR3, as DNA: TGTGCCAGCAGAAAAATCTGGGTGGAGTCTAGCGGGAGGGGTGAGACCCAGTACTTC. This sequence encodes CASRKIWVESSGRGETQYF.

The chain joins TRBV2 to TRBJ2-1; D may be TRBD1 (5 bases). The CDR3 runs to 13 residues. Germline V lookup: CDR1 SNHLY, CDR2 FYNNEI. The germline V and J ends were trimmed by 4 bases and 6 bases, with 10 bases remaining between them. DNA of the CDR3: TGTGCCAGCAGTGGGGGCCCGGTCAATGAGCAGTTCTTC. It translates to CASSGGPVNEQFF. The full variable domain, completed using reference TRBV2 and TRBJ2-1, is EPEVTQTPSHQVTQMGQEVILRCVPISNHLYFYWYRQILGQKVEFLVSFYNNEISEKSEIFDDQFSVERPDGSNFTLKIRSTKLEDSAMYFCASSGGPVNEQFFGPGTRLTVL.

The rearrangement uses TRBV9 and TRBJ2-7; 8 nucleotides align to TRBD2. The V segment lost 3 bases and the J segment 2 bases; nucleotides outside the gene matches: 7. CDR3 length: 15 residues. Germline CDR1 reads SGDLS; CDR2 reads YYNGEE. The CDR3 reads CASSARYGGAYEQYF. For the CDR3, the DNA is TGTGCCAGCAGCGCCCGTTACGGGGGGGCCTACGAGCAGTACTTC.

The count of this clone is one. This chain uses TRBV6-6 with TRBJ1-2, with 7 positions matching TRBD1. The CDR3 covers 13 residues. With V trimmed by 2 bases and J by 3 bases, 0 bases remained unmatched. Germline CDR1 and CDR2: MNHNY and SVGAGI (reference sequence). The CDR3 DNA follows: TGTGCCAGCAGTTACACAGGGGACTATGGCTACACCTTC. It translates to CASSYTGDYGYTF.

The V and J genes are TRBV6-5 and TRBJ1-3; D is unresolved. CDR3 length: 15 amino acids. V lost 2 bases and J 0 bases, leaving 8 bases between the germline ends. Germline V gives CDR1 MNHEY, CDR2 SVGAGI. The CDR3 nucleotides are TGTGCCAGCAGTTACGAGGGAGCCTCTGGAAACACCATATATTTT. It encodes CASSYEGASGNTIYF.

The CDR3 DNA follows: TGTGCCAGGGGGGCTTTCAGGGGTAATTCACCCCTCCACTTT. Its translation is CARGAFRGNSPLHF. The genes are TRBV5-8 and TRBJ1-6; maybe TRBD1 (6 bases). The CDR3 runs 14 residues. The V end was cut by 8 bases, the J end by 6 bases, with 15 bases between. Germline CDR1 reads SGHTS; CDR2 reads YDEGEE.

The gene calls are TRBV11-2 and TRBJ2-2; D unclear. The V end was cut by 5 bases, the J end by 3 bases, with 22 bases between. The CDR3 spans 18 residues. CDR1 SGHAT and CDR2 FQNNGV come from the germline V gene. The CDR3 DNA sequence: TGTGCCAGCAGCAAACGGTTAACCCACCCCGCATACACCGGGGAGCTGTTTTTT. Residues: CASSKRLTHPAYTGELFF.

This chain links TRBV21-1 with TRBJ1-2; the table names TRBD1, a call not compared with the DNA. TRBV21-1 is marked as a pseudogene. The CDR3 has 15 residues. The CDR3 DNA reads as TGTGCCAGCAGCAAAGAGACAGGGGGAAGTGGCGGCTACACCTTC. This translates into CASSKETGGSGGYTF.

The chain joins TRBV6-5 to TRBJ1-2; a possible D gene is TRBD1 (6 bases). Trimming left V 5 bases short and J 4 bases short, with 17 bases between. This CDR3 has 15 amino acids. Germline V lookup: CDR1 MNHEY, CDR2 SVGAGI. CDR3 residues: CASSPRGFPGYGYTF. The CDR3 DNA follows: TGTGCCAGCAGTCCTAGGGGGTTTCCCGGCTATGGCTACACCTTC.

The chain carries TRBV9 and TRBJ2-5; 12 bases are a match to TRBD1. Germline trimming cut 4 bases from V and 5 bases from J; bases unmatched to any gene: 3. Germline CDR1 is SGDLS and CDR2 is YYNGEE. The CDR3 spans 14 residues. Here the CDR3 DNA reads TGTGCCAGCAGCCTGGGACAGGGGGCCGAGACCCAGTACTTC. It is translated as CASSLGQGAETQYF.

The gene calls are TRBV19 and TRBJ1-1; unclear D gene. The ends were cut back, 6 bases at V and 7 bases at J, with 12 bases in the middle. Germline CDR1 LNHDA, CDR2 SQIVND (reference sequence). The CDR3 has 12 amino acids. CDR3 loop: CASSRGSLEAFF. CDR3 DNA sequence: TGTGCCAGTAGCCGGGGATCACTTGAAGCTTTCTTT. The full variable domain, completed using reference TRBV19 and TRBJ1-1, is DGGITQSPKYLFRKEGQNVTLSCEQNLNHDAMYWYRQDPGQGLRLIYYSQIVNDFQKGDIAEGYSVSREKKESFPLTVTSAQKNPTAFYLCASSRGSLEAFFGQGTRLTVV.